Detailed here is one TCR beta chain. As yet, its antigen is unknown. These data belong to a study of beta chain features in type 1 diabetes. Populations isolated by sorting all had purity greater than 95%. CDR1 and CDR2 (germline): SGDLS, YYNGEE. V shed 0 bases and J shed 0 bases, with 6 bases lying between them. The CDR3 contains 15 residues. Study-wide results and limits: Equally in patients and controls, shorter templates might have been favored by PCR. Shorter TCRB CDR3s, moderately but significantly so, were found in Type 1 diabetes patients in all four CD4+ subsets.

Reverse transcription of all isolated RNA meant that expressed TCRB transcripts were sequenced. Only in-frame clones appear in the TCRdb table, and some are missing; sequencing was by immunoSEQ multiplex PCR. Of over 650,000 clones in the sample, about 14% were seen once. Sequenced: naive CD4+ T cells from blood. The source of this sequence is a man between 18 and 29 years old with type 1 diabetes. This rearrangement joins TRBV9 to TRBJ2-2; D uncertain. CDR3 region: CASSVAATNTGELFF. CDR3 in DNA: TGTGCCAGCAGCGTAGCGGCAACGAACACCGGGGAGCTGTTTTTT.